The clone carrying this TCR beta chain came up once. Original handling: The assay estimated nucleated cells by amplifying reference gene primers. Clones were sequenced by immunoSEQ multiplex PCR, and TCRdb holds only the in-frame ones, with some missing. That table gives V, J and clone size, and the DNA gave D and trimming. The table records approximately 100,000 clones, 69% of them present only once. The data were taken from a study of blood T cell repertoires in COVID-19. Study in general: From the United States, Italy and Spain came samples of acute and convalescent COVID-19. From T cells, B-cell-depleted T cells, or PBMCs came the material, which was cDNA or gDNA.

This CDR3 spans 14 amino acids. Germline lookup yields CDR1 SGHAT and CDR2 FQNNGV. Trimming took 6 bases from V and 8 from J, leaving 16 bases between them. The source is a man aged 80 or over with acute or convalescent COVID-19. This chain uses TRBV11-2 with TRBJ1-4, with D possibly being TRBD1 (6 bases). The sample comprised peripheral blood. The CDR3 region is CASSQNRAREKLFF. The CDR3 DNA is TGTGCCAGCAGTCAGAACAGGGCGAGGGAAAAACTGTTTTTT. The full variable domain, with the rest looked up from reference TRBV11-2 and TRBJ1-4, is EAGVAQSPRYKIIEKRQSVAFWCNPISGHATLYWYQQILGQGPKLLIQFQNNGVVDDSQLPKDRFSAERLKGVDSTLKIQPAKLEDSAVYLCASSQNRAREKLFFGSGTQLSVL.